The 23 T cell receptor beta chains below all came from one sample that was sequenced in a study of shared clonotypes between healthy human individuals. TCRdb's copy holds only in-frame clones and misses some; the assay was immunoSEQ multiplex PCR. Of about 1.1 million clones in the sample, approximately 78% were seen once. The specimen sequenced was memory CD4+ T cells from PBMCs. Subset indicated: CD45RA-negative fraction. The receptor set was obtained from a man younger than 35 in good health. Some clones in this sample may be carry-over from other donors' samples.

This chain uses TRBV5-4 with TRBJ2-7; the D gene is possibly TRBD2 (6 bases). V was trimmed by 2 bases and J by 7 bases, leaving 19 bases between them. The CDR3 sequence is 15 residues long. Germline loops: CDR1 SGHNT, CDR2 YYREEE (reference sequence). The CDR3 region is CASSFRDWVRGEQYF. CDR3 in DNA: TGTGCCAGCAGCTTCCGGGACTGGGTCCGTGGGGAGCAGTACTTC.

CDR3 loop: CASRPGRQGEMNIQYF. The CDR3 DNA sequence: TGTGCCAGCAGGCCGGGTAGACAGGGAGAGATGAACATTCAGTACTTC. This chain links TRBV2 with TRBJ2-4; TRBD1 matches 7 bases. Per germline, CDR1 SNHLY and CDR2 FYNNEI. The CDR3 length is 16 residues. With 6 bases clipped from V and 7 bases from J, the junction kept 15 bases outside the gene matches.

The chain carries TRBV28 and TRBJ2-1; tentatively, D is TRBD1 (6 bases). Trimming stripped 5 bases from V and 2 bases from J, with 16 bases between. Germline CDR1 is MDHEN and CDR2 is SYDVKM. The CDR3 sequence is 16 residues long. The CDR3 sequence is CASSTTGAETYNEQFF. The CDR3 region has the DNA TGTGCCAGCAGTACGACAGGTGCAGAGACCTACAATGAGCAGTTCTTC.

This rearrangement joins TRBV29-1 to TRBJ2-3; 12 bases align to TRBD2. The length of the CDR3 is 14 residues. Looked up from germline, CDR1 is SQVTM and CDR2 is ANQGSEA. Trimming removed 7 bases from V and 4 bases from J; junction bases left unmatched: 6. CDR3 DNA sequence: TGCAGCGCCGATCTAGCGGGAGGGGCAGATACGCAGTATTTT. It specifies CSADLAGGADTQYF.

V gene TRBV4-1 combines with J gene TRBJ1-4; unclear D gene. The V end was cut by 4 bases, the J end by 3 bases, with 6 bases between. The germline V gene encodes CDR1 MGHRA and CDR2 YSYEKL. There are 13 residues in the CDR3. The CDR3 region is CASSLLPNEKLFF. In DNA form, the CDR3 reads TGCGCCAGCAGCCTACTCCCTAATGAAAAACTGTTTTTT.

The CDR3 DNA is TGTGCCAGCAGCGCCGGGACAGTCTATGGCTACACCTTC. It encodes CASSAGTVYGYTF. This rearrangement joins TRBV5-5 to TRBJ1-2; 7 positions match TRBD1. V trimming: 4 bases; J trimming: 4 bases; junction bases outside the gene matches: 4. CDR3 length: 13 amino acids. CDR1 and CDR2 (germline): SGHKS, YYEKEE (reference sequence).

This chain connects TRBV4-1 to TRBJ2-5, with 7 bases fitting TRBD2. The CDR3 totals 15 residues. Germline CDR1 is MGHRA and CDR2 is YSYEKL. The J segment lost 4 bases and the V segment lost 3 bases, leaving 8 bases of the junction unmatched. CDR3 sequence (DNA): TGCGCCAGCAGCCAGGGTCAGGGAGGGAGAGAGACCCAGTACTTC. It specifies CASSQGQGGRETQYF.

This clone was observed a single time. V usage is TRBV2 and J usage is TRBJ2-1; 10 bases align to TRBD2. The CDR3 consists of 16 residues. CDR1 is SNHLY, CDR2 FYNNEI, per germline. With 6 bases clipped from V and 3 bases from J, the junction kept 8 bases outside the gene matches. The chain's CDR3 is CASRPIAGGYYNEQFF. DNA for the CDR3: TGTGCCAGCAGGCCCATAGCGGGAGGTTACTACAATGAGCAGTTCTTC.

The chain joins TRBV28 to TRBJ2-2; D tentatively fits TRBD1 or TRBD2 (6 bases each). Trimming shortened V by 5 bases and J by 4 bases, and 17 bases separated the two germline ends. This CDR3 is built from 16 residues. Germline CDR1 MDHEN, CDR2 SYDVKM. The CDR3, as DNA: TGTGCCAGCAGTCCCCAGGGGCGGGGCGCCACCGGGGAGCTGTTTTTT. This translates into CASSPQGRGATGELFF.

In its sample, this clone was seen once. The chain uses TRBV5-1 and TRBJ2-7; 8 nucleotides line up with TRBD2. This CDR3 has 15 amino acids. J lost 0 bases, V lost 4 bases, and 6 bases had no gene match. Germline lookup yields CDR1 SGHRS and CDR2 YFSETQ. The CDR3 reads CASSSPSGFSYEQYF. The CDR3 nucleotides are TGCGCCAGCAGCAGCCCTAGCGGGTTCTCCTACGAGCAGTACTTC.

This chain joins TRBV18 and TRBJ1-1; D perhaps matches TRBD1 (5 bases). There are 15 residues in the CDR3. V dropped 5 bases and J dropped 1 base, with 14 bases sitting between them. From germline, CDR1 is KGHSH and CDR2 LQKENI. In DNA, the CDR3 is TGTGCCAGCTCAGTGTCCCAGGGTTCGAACACTGAAGCTTTCTTT. Translation: CASSVSQGSNTEAFF.

This chain uses TRBV10-3 with TRBJ1-3; TRBD1 is a possible D gene (5 bases). The CDR3 sequence is 14 residues long. V dropped 6 bases and J dropped 0 bases, with 9 bases sitting between them. Per the germline V gene, CDR1 is ENHRY and CDR2 is SYGVKD. CDR3 sequence: CAIRSTVSGNTIYF. The CDR3 bases are TGTGCCATCAGATCGACAGTCTCTGGAAACACCATATATTTT.

This chain connects TRBV19 to TRBJ2-1; D is perhaps TRBD2 (5 bases). The ends were cut back, 1 base at V and 10 bases at J, with 11 bases in the middle. CDR1 LNHDA and CDR2 SQIVND come from the germline V gene (reference sequence). The CDR3 contains 13 residues. The CDR3 DNA sequence: TGTGCCAGTAGTATAGGGTCGGGAACGGAGCAGTTCTTC. This translates into CASSIGSGTEQFF.

This chain uses TRBV14 with TRBJ2-1; D call uncertain. CDR3 length equals 12 residues. Trimming removed 0 bases at V and 9 bases at J, with 6 bases between. Germline V lookup: CDR1 SGHDN, CDR2 FVKESK. The CDR3 region has the DNA TGTGCCAGCAGCCAAGAAGGTTTTGAGCAGTTCTTC. Residues: CASSQEGFEQFF.

The V gene is TRBV7-8, the J gene TRBJ2-6, with 11 nucleotides matching TRBD2. The CDR3 runs 19 residues. After removal of 2 bases from V and 0 bases from J, the junction contained 6 bases not matched to a gene. The germline V gene has CDR1 SGHVS and CDR2 FQNEAQ. The CDR3 reads CASSLLALAGGSGANVLTF. Written as DNA, the CDR3 is TGTGCCAGCAGCTTATTAGCCCTAGCGGGAGGCTCTGGGGCCAACGTCCTGACTTTC.

This rearrangement joins TRBV5-6 to TRBJ2-2; maybe TRBD2 (6 bases). This CDR3 is built from 15 residues. CDR1 and CDR2 (germline): SGHDT, YYEEEE. The V gene lost 4 bases and the J gene lost 6 bases, with 16 bases spanning the gap. In DNA, the CDR3 is TGTGCCAGCAGCCCTTACGGGAGAGGAGCCGGGGAGCTGTTTTTT. It yields the protein CASSPYGRGAGELFF.

This chain uses TRBV19 with TRBJ1-5; 8 bases match TRBD1. Germline CDR1 reads LNHDA; CDR2 reads SQIVND (reference sequence). Trimming cost V 1 base and J 2 bases; bases outside gene matches: 4. The CDR3 length is 16 residues. The CDR3 DNA reads TGTGCCAGTAGTATAGTAGGACAGGGTGGCAATCAGCCCCAGCATTTT. Translating it yields CASSIVGQGGNQPQHF.

The chain is built from TRBV5-1 and TRBJ2-4; no firm D call. Trimming cost V 2 bases and J 9 bases, with 15 bases left between them. Germline CDR1 and CDR2: SGHRS and YFSETQ. There are 14 residues in the CDR3. The CDR3 DNA follows: TGCGCCAGCAGCTTCGGGCTAATCCAGGCCATTCAGTACTTC. Protein product: CASSFGLIQAIQYF.

The chain joins TRBV7-9 to TRBJ1-2; D not resolved. The CDR3 is made up of 14 amino acids. Trimming removed 6 bases from V and 6 bases from J, with 17 bases in between. Germline CDR1 and CDR2: SEHNR and FQNEAQ (reference sequence). CDR3 nucleotide sequence: TGTGCCAGCAGTTTTCCGGGATCCCCCCATGGCTACACCTTC. Amino acids: CASSFPGSPHGYTF. The whole variable domain, filled in from reference TRBV7-9 and TRBJ1-2, reads DTGVSQNPRHKITKRGQNVTFRCDPISEHNRLYWYRQTLGQGPEFLTYFQNEAQLEKSRLLSDRFSAERPKGSFSTLEIQRTEQGDSAMYLCASSFPGSPHGYTFGSGTRLTVV.

The chain carries TRBV7-2 and TRBJ2-5; D may be TRBD1 (6 bases). V lost 4 bases to trimming and J lost 0 bases, with 12 bases between them. This CDR3 region has 15 residues. Germline V gene data show CDR1 as SGHTA and CDR2 as FQGNSA. CDR3 in DNA: TGTGCCAGCAGCTCAAAGACAGGCTACCAAGAGACCCAGTACTTC. It encodes CASSSKTGYQETQYF.

This clone has just a few counts. The sample carries other DNA sequences with the same CDR3. The chain uses TRBV2 and TRBJ1-1, with D uncertain. Looked up from germline, CDR1 is SNHLY and CDR2 is FYNNEI. Trimming removed 8 bases at V and 5 bases at J, with 6 bases between. The CDR3 runs 10 residues. The CDR3 sequence is CASGGTEAFF. CDR3 nucleotide sequence: TGTGCCAGCGGTGGGACTGAAGCTTTCTTT.

This chain connects TRBV5-4 to TRBJ1-1; 7 bases align to TRBD1. This CDR3 comprises 15 residues. Germline V gene data show CDR1 as SGHNT and CDR2 as YYREEE (reference sequence). The trim removed 3 bases at V and 0 bases at J, leaving 5 bases unmatched. CDR3: CASSSPGQMNTEAFF. DNA of the CDR3: TGTGCCAGCAGCTCCCCGGGACAGATGAACACTGAAGCTTTCTTT.

This chain links TRBV18 with TRBJ2-3; D gene unclear. Trimming cost V 2 bases and J 7 bases, with 16 bases left between them. This CDR3 has 15 residues. CDR1 and CDR2 from the germline V gene are KGHSH and LQKENI. The CDR3 nucleotides are TGTGCCAGCTCACCAAGGATCGACTTTAGGAATACGCAGTATTTT. Its translation is CASSPRIDFRNTQYF.